Listed here are 19 T cell receptor beta chains from one sample, sequenced in a study of early T cells in non-severe SARS-CoV-2 infection. Using its own MiXCR run on the 5' RACE reads, TCRdb lists one record per CDR3 protein. The table lists 65,000 to 80,000 distinct CDR3 sequences, around 11% of them singletons. The sequenced sample was whole blood. The receptors originated from an adult who was a healthcare worker with PCR-confirmed SARS-CoV-2 infection or an uninfected control (not recorded which).

This clonotype was seen repeatedly, ten times or more. The chain has TRBV9 and TRBJ1-1; D not resolved. There are 14 residues in the CDR3. Germline CDR1 reads SGDLS; CDR2 reads YYNGEE. V lost 4 bases and J lost 6, with 16 bases in between. The CDR3 sequence: CASSPPAGGAEAFF. CDR3 DNA: TGTGCCAGCAGCCCCCCGGCAGGTGGGGCTGAAGCTTTCTTT.

This clonotype was seen ten or more times. The chain combines TRBV7-2 with TRBJ2-3; either TRBD1 or TRBD2 may fit D (5 bases each). The V end lost 1 base, the J end lost 4 bases, and 15 bases lay between the germline ends. From germline, CDR1 is SGHTA and CDR2 FQGNSA. This CDR3 is 16 amino acids long. The CDR3 DNA sequence: TGTGCCAGCAGCTTAGTAGGGGTCTATAGCGCAGATACGCAGTATTTT. Protein sequence: CASSLVGVYSADTQYF.

This clonotype occurred a few times. The chain carries TRBV11-2 and TRBJ2-3; D not resolved. The CDR3 has 14 residues. The germline V gene has CDR1 SGHAT and CDR2 FQNNGV. Trimming stripped 6 bases from V and 4 bases from J, with 14 bases between. The CDR3 loop reads CASSPRRQADTQYF. In DNA form, the CDR3 reads TGTGCCAGCAGTCCTCGACGCCAGGCAGATACGCAGTATTTT. The complete variable domain, with remaining parts taken from reference TRBV11-2 and TRBJ2-3, reads EAGVAQSPRYKIIEKRQSVAFWCNPISGHATLYWYQQILGQGPKLLIQFQNNGVVDDSQLPKDRFSAERLKGVDSTLKIQPAKLEDSAVYLCASSPRRQADTQYFGPGTRLTVL.

The rearrangement links TRBV7-2 to TRBJ1-6, with D possibly TRBD1 on 5 matching bases. The CDR3 runs to 15 residues. The germline CDR1 and CDR2 sequences are SGHTA and FQGNSA. Trimming cost V 5 bases and J 5 bases, with 13 bases left between them. CDR3 sequence: CASSRSGGNNSPLHF. In DNA, the CDR3 is TGTGCCAGCAGCCGGAGCGGGGGGAATAATTCACCCCTCCACTTT.

This clonotype was seen many times. The genes are TRBV7-8 and TRBJ1-6, with D tentatively TRBD1 (5 bases). Germline lookup yields CDR1 SGHVS and CDR2 FQNEAQ. Trimming left V 6 bases short and J 9 bases short, with 18 bases between. This CDR3 comprises 15 residues. The CDR3 bases are TGTGCCAGCAGGGGGACCGCAGAGAGAATTTCACCCCTCCACTTT. Its protein product is CASRGTAERISPLHF.

This clonotype was observed at least ten times. The chain recombines TRBV11-2 with TRBJ1-2, with a possible D match to TRBD1 (5 bases). Germline V gives CDR1 SGHAT, CDR2 FQNNGV. The germline V and J ends were trimmed by 2 bases and 8 bases, with 15 bases remaining between them. This CDR3 spans 14 amino acids. In nucleotides, the CDR3 is TGTGCCAGCAGCTTATCCGCACCGGGGGACGGCTACACCTTC. Protein: CASSLSAPGDGYTF.

This clonotype was found a few times. This chain uses TRBV29-1 with TRBJ1-1; TRBD1 is a possible D gene (5 bases). Germline V gene sequence: CDR1 SQVTM, CDR2 ANQGSEA. The CDR3 runs 11 residues. Between the trimmed V and J ends, which lost 7 bases and 10 bases, there was a span of 16 bases. In nucleotides, the CDR3 is TGCAGCGGGAGGAGTGGGGGAGTAGCTTTCTTT. Amino acid sequence: CSGRSGGVAFF.

This clonotype occurred many times. CDR3 sequence reads: CASSRGNSPLHF. The CDR3 coding sequence is TGTGCCAGCAGTCGAGGGAATTCACCCCTCCACTTT. This chain uses TRBV27 with TRBJ1-6; no definite D call. Germline CDR1 and CDR2: MNHEY and SMNVEV (reference sequence). The CDR3 contains 12 residues. V gave up 5 bases and J gave up 7 bases, with 6 bases separating them.

This clonotype has more than one count but fewer than ten. The J gene is TRBJ2-7, the V gene TRBV11-2; D gene uncertain. Trimming pared 1 base from V and 2 bases from J, leaving 12 bases between. Germline-derived CDR1 and CDR2 are SGHAT and FQNNGV. The CDR3 runs to 15 residues. CDR3 nucleotide sequence: TGTGCCAGCAGCTTAGGGGTTCAGCCGCCCTACGAGCAGTACTTC. Protein product: CASSLGVQPPYEQYF.

This clonotype has just a few counts. This chain connects TRBV5-1 to TRBJ1-1, with D unclear. This CDR3 has 13 residues. Trimming shortened V by 1 base and J by 5 bases, and 9 bases separated the two germline ends. The V gene's germline CDR1 is SGHRS and CDR2 YFSETQ. The CDR3 is CASSLRQTTEAFF. Here the CDR3 DNA reads TGCGCCAGCAGCTTGCGGCAGACGACTGAAGCTTTCTTT.

This clonotype was counted a few times. This rearrangement joins TRBV29-1 to TRBJ1-1; D unresolved. There are 13 residues in the CDR3. The V gene's germline CDR1 is SQVTM and CDR2 ANQGSEA. Trimming cost V 6 bases and J 11 bases, with 22 bases left between them. CDR3 in DNA: TGCAGCGTCCCCGCGGCGGCTGACGGCCCCGCTTTCTTT. Translation: CSVPAAADGPAFF.

The V call is TRBV29-1, the J call TRBJ1-1; D gene unclear. The CDR3 has 13 amino acids. Germline loops: CDR1 SQVTM, CDR2 ANQGSEA. V gave up 5 bases and J gave up 0 bases, with 10 bases separating them. The CDR3 here is CSVKDLLNTEAFF. CDR3 in DNA: TGCAGCGTTAAGGACCTGTTGAACACTGAAGCTTTCTTT.

The gene calls are TRBV18 and TRBJ2-3, with 9 bases aligning to TRBD2. The ends lost 3 bases at V and 5 bases at J; junction bases unmatched: 6. CDR3 length: 15 residues. Germline V gene sequence: CDR1 KGHSH, CDR2 LQKENI. CDR3 protein: CASSPQAGGIDTQYF. CDR3 bases: TGTGCCAGCTCACCTCAAGCGGGGGGAATAGATACGCAGTATTTT.

This chain links TRBV2 with TRBJ2-1; D is ambiguous. Germline CDR1 reads SNHLY; CDR2 reads FYNNEI. The CDR3 spans 11 residues. V gave up 8 bases and J gave up 9 bases, with 11 bases separating them. The CDR3 reads CASHRQSEQFF. The CDR3 DNA reads as TGTGCCAGCCATCGGCAGAGTGAGCAGTTCTTC.

This clonotype appeared a few times. An end of the junction differs from the germline gene, which may be a read error. V usage is TRBV29-1 and J usage is TRBJ1-1; D remains ambiguous. The CDR3 is made up of 11 amino acids. Germline V gives CDR1 SQVTM, CDR2 ANQGSEA. The CDR3 nucleotides read TGCAGCGCTAAGGACCCAACTGGAGCTTTCTTT. This encodes CSAKDPTGAFF.

This clonotype was picked up a small number of times. The gene calls are TRBV29-1 and TRBJ1-1; TRBD1 might be the D (5 bases). Trimming removed 6 bases at V and 5 bases at J, with 16 bases between. This CDR3 spans 13 amino acids. Germline lookup yields CDR1 SQVTM and CDR2 ANQGSEA. Here the CDR3 reads CSVDRQRRTEAFF. The CDR3 nucleotides read TGCAGCGTGGATCGACAGAGGAGGACTGAAGCTTTCTTT.

In this sample, this clonotype turned up many times. The chain joins TRBV7-9 to TRBJ2-7, with no clear D. V lost 3 bases and J lost 2, with 8 bases in between. There are 13 residues in the CDR3. From germline, CDR1 is SEHNR and CDR2 FQNEAQ (reference sequence). CDR3 amino acids: CASSFQRPYEQYF. The CDR3 DNA is TGTGCCAGCAGCTTCCAGAGACCCTACGAGCAGTACTTC.

This clonotype ranks as medium-sized. The chain uses TRBV6-1 and TRBJ2-5; TRBD2 matches at 8 bases. V lost 3 bases, J lost 5 bases, and 8 bases stayed unmatched. The CDR3 covers 15 residues. Germline CDR1 and CDR2: MNHNS and SASEGT. The CDR3 sequence: CASSDPGLASETQYF. In DNA form, the CDR3 reads TGTGCCAGCAGTGACCCCGGACTAGCCTCTGAGACCCAGTACTTC.

Remarks on this clonotype: A clone one base away is much larger, so this may be a read error. The rearrangement links TRBV18 to TRBJ2-3; 8 nucleotides align to TRBD1. Germline CDR1 and CDR2: KGHSH and LQKENI. V shed 6 bases, J shed 6 bases, and the junction held 5 bases outside the gene matches. CDR3 length equals 13 residues. CDR3 nucleotides: TGTGCCAGCTCCTCGGACAGGGATGATACGCAGTATTTT. Its translation: CASSSDRDDTQYF.